This entry lists 12 T cell receptor beta chains sequenced from one sample in a study of ipilimumab plus nivolumab after autologous stem cell transplantation. Produced via immunoSEQ multiplex PCR; TCRdb's table is partial and in-frame only. The table lists some 46,000 clones, roughly 90% of them singletons, with nearly 0.9% in the top ten. Sequenced material: PBMCs, taken in a trial of ipilimumab plus nivolumab as post-transplant consolidation. Receptors were obtained from a male donor with multiple myeloma.

The chain joins TRBV6-5 to TRBJ1-5; no clear D. Trimming took 2 bases from V and 6 from J, leaving 11 bases between them. Germline V gives CDR1 MNHEY, CDR2 SVGAGI. CDR3 length: 14 amino acids. The CDR3, as DNA: TGTGCCAGCAGTTACGAAAGTGGTTTTCAGCCCCAGCATTTT. Its protein product is CASSYESGFQPQHF.

The V call is TRBV6-5, the J call TRBJ2-5; a weak D match, TRBD2 (5 bases). The CDR3 has 14 amino acids. V was pared by 2 bases and J by 2 bases, with 9 bases between. CDR1 and CDR2 from the germline V gene are MNHEY and SVGAGI. The CDR3 region is CASSYGLVQETQYF. CDR3 nucleotide sequence: TGTGCCAGCAGTTACGGACTCGTACAAGAGACCCAGTACTTC.

This CDR3 is CASSSRVDTQYF. The CDR3 nucleotides read TGTGCCAGCAGTTCCAGAGTGGATACGCAGTATTTT. The gene calls are TRBV27 and TRBJ2-3, with unresolved D. Trimming removed 4 bases from V and 6 bases from J, with 8 bases in between. The germline V gene has CDR1 MNHEY and CDR2 SMNVEV (reference sequence). The CDR3 spans 12 residues.

The chain links TRBV5-1 to TRBJ1-3; tentative D call: TRBD1 (6 bases). CDR1 SGHRS and CDR2 YFSETQ come from the germline V gene. The V end lost 4 bases, the J end lost 0 bases, and 8 bases lay between the germline ends. The CDR3 has 14 amino acids. The DNA for the CDR3 is TGCGCCAGCAGCCCAGGGGTCTCTGGAAACACCATATATTTT. Translated: CASSPGVSGNTIYF.

This clone was detected a few times. The V and J genes are TRBV10-3 and TRBJ2-1, with D hard to call. The CDR3 spans 17 residues. CDR1 is ENHRY and CDR2 is SYGVKD in the germline V gene. The V end was cut by 11 bases, the J end by 2 bases, with 25 bases between. In DNA form, the CDR3 reads TGTGCCTCAGCACCGCGGTTAGGGCGTGTCCCCTACAATGAGCAGTTCTTC. Amino acids: CASAPRLGRVPYNEQFF.

This clone has a single count. CDR3 amino acids: CSVDDPISYEQYF. DNA for the CDR3: TGCAGCGTCGACGACCCCATCTCCTACGAGCAGTACTTC. This chain joins TRBV29-1 and TRBJ2-7; no reliable D call. Germline V gene lookup returns CDR1 SQVTM and CDR2 ANQGSEA. V shed 6 bases and J shed 0 bases, with 12 bases lying between them. The CDR3 spans 13 residues.

The V and J genes are TRBV10-3 and TRBJ2-3; D is uncertain. Germline CDR1 and CDR2: ENHRY and SYGVKD. Trimming removed 6 bases at V and 1 base at J, with 8 bases between. The CDR3 contains 13 residues. The CDR3 sequence: CAISPPRTDTQYF. In DNA form, the CDR3 reads TGTGCCATCAGCCCCCCTCGCACAGATACGCAGTATTTT.

This clone was counted between two and nine times. The chain combines TRBV6-5 with TRBJ2-7, with 12 nucleotides matching TRBD1. Germline lookup yields CDR1 MNHEY and CDR2 SVGAGI. The trim removed 6 bases at V and 7 bases at J, leaving 7 bases unmatched. This CDR3 is built from 14 residues. The CDR3 DNA reads TGTGCCAGCAGACGGGACAGGGGGCGCCGGGAGCAGTACTTC. This codes for CASRRDRGRREQYF.

J is TRBJ1-3 and V is TRBV2; 7 bases agree with TRBD1. The germline CDR1 and CDR2 sequences are SNHLY and FYNNEI. This CDR3 is built from 15 residues. Trimming cost V 5 bases and J 5 bases; bases outside gene matches: 9. The CDR3 sequence: CASSNRQGIRNTIYF. The DNA of the CDR3 is TGTGCCAGCAGTAATAGACAGGGAATCCGAAACACCATATATTTT.

This clone appeared a few times. The rearrangement links TRBV18 to TRBJ1-6; D gene ambiguous. This CDR3 has 14 amino acids. The V end lost 2 bases, the J end lost 7 bases, and 9 bases lay between the germline ends. From germline, CDR1 is KGHSH and CDR2 LQKENI. The chain's CDR3 is CASSPNGGNSPLHF. CDR3 nucleotide sequence: TGTGCCAGCTCACCAAACGGAGGGAATTCACCCCTCCACTTT.

The rearrangement uses TRBV30 and TRBJ2-2; 10 nucleotides line up with TRBD2. CDR1 GTSNPN and CDR2 SVGIG come from the germline V gene (reference sequence). CDR3 length equals 16 residues. With V trimmed by 2 bases and J by 5 bases, 8 bases remained unmatched. In nucleotides, the CDR3 is TGTGCCTGGAGTATCGGGGGACTAGCGAGGACCGGGGAGCTGTTTTTT. It translates to CAWSIGGLARTGELFF.

The rearrangement joins TRBV4-3 to TRBJ2-7, with D possibly being TRBD1 (5 bases). Per germline, CDR1 LGHNA and CDR2 YSLEER. CDR3 length: 13 amino acids. The ends were cut back, 4 bases at V and 5 bases at J, with 12 bases in the middle. The CDR3 here is CASSPRTRDEQYF. CDR3 nucleotides: TGCGCCAGCAGCCCCCGGACCAGGGACGAGCAGTACTTC.